Shown below are 16 T cell receptor beta chains from a single sample sequenced in a study of CD8+CD57+ T cells in acquired aplastic anemia. Profiling of TCR beta VDJ combinations and CDR3 sequences used genomic DNA as template. Via MiXCR, TCRdb re-called the reads, giving one row per CDR3 protein. The repertoire has 300,000 or so distinct CDR3 sequences, roughly 50% of them found once; the top ten carry under 8.5%. Sequences were obtained from sorted CD4+, CD8+, or CD8+CD57+ T cells (not recorded which) from PBMCs. Receptors were obtained from a human donor with severe aplastic anemia or a healthy control (not recorded which).

This clonotype was observed a single time. The chain is built from TRBV29-1 and TRBJ1-2, with 7 bases lining up with TRBD1. The CDR3 is made up of 14 amino acids. CDR1 SQVTM and CDR2 ANQGSEA come from the germline V gene. J gave up 4 bases and V 7 bases, and 12 bases lay outside the gene matches. CDR3 residues: CSAGDSYGGYGYTF. CDR3 DNA: TGCAGCGCCGGGGACAGTTACGGGGGCTATGGCTACACCTTC. The entire variable domain, with the rest obtained from reference TRBV29-1 and TRBJ1-2, is as follows: SAVISQKPSRDICQRGTSLTIQCQVDSQVTMMFWYRQQPGQSLTLIATANQGSEATYESGFVIDKFPISRPNLTFSTLTVSNMSPEDSSIYLCSAGDSYGGYGYTFGSGTRLTVV.

This clonotype has a count of ten or more. V usage is TRBV10-3 and J usage is TRBJ1-1; D gene unclear. CDR1 and CDR2 (germline): ENHRY, SYGVKD. This CDR3 has 16 residues. V shed 0 bases and J shed 0 bases, with 11 bases lying between them. CDR3 in amino acids: CAISESWTNMNTEAFF. For the CDR3, the DNA is TGTGCCATCAGTGAGTCGTGGACTAACATGAACACTGAAGCTTTCTTT.

This clonotype appeared a single time. This chain connects TRBV7-2 to TRBJ2-1, with D possibly being TRBD2 (7 bases). The CDR3 runs 11 residues. Deletions cut 3 bases from V and 16 bases from J, with 13 bases between. Germline CDR1 and CDR2: SGHTA and FQGNSA. CDR3 coding DNA: TGTGCCAGCAGCTTTGAGGGGGGGCAATTCTTC. Translation: CASSFEGGQFF.

This clonotype was detected only a few times. This sequence joins TRBV7-2 and TRBJ2-5; TRBD2 matches 13 bases. Germline CDR1 SGHTA, CDR2 FQGNSA. The V segment lost 1 base and the J segment 2 bases; nucleotides outside the gene matches: 10. This CDR3 is built from 19 residues. Here the CDR3 reads CASSLGRRLAGGNQETQYF. CDR3 DNA sequence: TGTGCCAGCAGCTTAGGTCGTCGACTAGCGGGGGGCAATCAAGAGACCCAGTACTTC.

As concerns this clonotype: A read error may be the cause here, since a much bigger clone is one base away. This sequence joins TRBV7-8 and TRBJ2-5; TRBD2 matches at 15 bases. This CDR3 is built from 16 residues. V was pared by 4 bases and J by 4 bases, with 4 bases of the junction left unmatched. The germline V gene encodes CDR1 SGHVS and CDR2 FQNEAQ. The DNA for the CDR3 is TGTGCCAGCAGCTGGGGACTAGCGGGGGGAGGAGAGACCCAGTACTTC. Amino acid sequence: CASSWGLAGGGETQYF.

The rearrangement joins TRBV7-2 to TRBJ2-2, with TRBD2 matching over 9 bases. Trimming removed 2 bases from V and 6 bases from J; junction bases left unmatched: 4. The germline gives CDR1 SGHTA, CDR2 FQGNSA. This CDR3 comprises 15 residues. CDR3 bases: TGTGCCAGCAGCTTATGGCTAGCGGGGCCCGGGGAGCTGTTTTTT. This translates into CASSLWLAGPGELFF.

The chain links TRBV6-5 to TRBJ2-7; D is tentatively TRBD1 or TRBD2 (7 bases each). The V end was cut by 6 bases, the J end by 2 bases, with 20 bases between. Germline CDR1 is MNHEY and CDR2 is SVGAGI. This CDR3 comprises 16 residues. The CDR3 sequence: CASSLTGSGAAYEQYF. The CDR3 DNA is TGTGCCAGCAGCCTGACAGGGAGCGGGGCTGCCTACGAGCAGTACTTC.

This chain uses TRBV7-6 with TRBJ2-7, with a weak D call TRBD2 (6 bases). Deletions cut 1 base from V and 9 bases from J, with 22 bases between. Looked up from germline, CDR1 is SGHVS and CDR2 is FNYEAQ. The CDR3 contains 16 residues. As DNA, the CDR3 is TGTGCCAGCAGCTTAGAAGCTTTCGGGAGTTGGAACGGGCAGTACTTC. Residues: CASSLEAFGSWNGQYF.

The chain uses TRBV7-9 and TRBJ1-1; D not resolved. The CDR3 extends over 16 amino acids. Trimming took 0 bases from V and 0 from J, leaving 11 bases between them. In germline, CDR1 is SEHNR, CDR2 FQNEAQ (reference sequence). The CDR3, as DNA: TGTGCCAGCAGCTTAGCCCAATGGCGACTGAACACTGAAGCTTTCTTT. Translation: CASSLAQWRLNTEAFF.

The chain combines TRBV9 with TRBJ2-7; perhaps TRBD1 as D (6 bases). Trimming stripped 4 bases from V and 5 bases from J, with 13 bases between. The length of the CDR3 is 13 residues. Per the germline V gene, CDR1 is SGDLS and CDR2 is YYNGEE. This CDR3 reads CASSRGTFDEQYF. CDR3 bases: TGTGCCAGCAGCCGAGGGACATTCGACGAGCAGTACTTC.

This chain joins TRBV20-1 and TRBJ2-7; 7 bases fit TRBD1. Germline CDR1 DFQATT, CDR2 SNEGSKA (reference sequence). The V segment lost 3 bases and the J segment 3 bases; nucleotides outside the gene matches: 5. This CDR3 has 13 amino acids. The CDR3 bases are TGCAGTGCTAGGAGGGGGCAGGGCTACGAGCAGTACTTC. Its translation: CSARRGQGYEQYF.

A word on this clonotype: The CDR3 does not end in the conserved phenylalanine or tryptophan, so this is likely a read error. This rearrangement joins TRBV20-1 to TRBJ2-3; no definite D call. Looked up from germline, CDR1 is DFQATT and CDR2 is SNEGSKA (reference sequence). The CDR3 runs to 15 residues. The CDR3 sequence is CSASVPGHSTATQYL. The CDR3 nucleotides read TGCAGTGCTAGCGTTCCAGGTCATAGCACAGCTACGCAGTATCTT.

The table lists this clonotype with many counts. The chain is built from TRBV6-6 and TRBJ2-3; D ambiguous. The germline V and J ends were trimmed by 6 bases and 2 bases, with 6 bases remaining between them. Looked up from germline, CDR1 is MNHNY and CDR2 is SVGAGI (reference sequence). The CDR3 covers 12 residues. This CDR3 is CASRRDTDTQYF. In nucleotides, the CDR3 is TGTGCCAGCAGACGCGACACAGATACGCAGTATTTT.

The CDR3 loop reads CANSAQGQVSTEAFF. In DNA form, the CDR3 reads TGCGCCAACAGTGCACAGGGTCAAGTAAGCACTGAAGCTTTCTTT. The gene calls are TRBV5-1 and TRBJ1-1, with D possibly TRBD1 on 6 matching bases. V shed 9 bases and J shed 4 bases, with 22 bases lying between them. Germline V gene sequence: CDR1 SGHRS, CDR2 YFSETQ. The CDR3 is 15 amino acids.

The chain joins TRBV20-1 to TRBJ2-5, with D unclear. There are 12 residues in the CDR3. Between the trimmed V and J ends, which lost 2 bases and 5 bases, there was a span of 9 bases. Germline V gene sequence: CDR1 DFQATT, CDR2 SNEGSKA (reference sequence). The CDR3 here is CSARWASETQYF. CDR3 nucleotides: TGCAGTGCTAGATGGGCCAGTGAGACCCAGTACTTC.

The chain is built from TRBV19 and TRBJ1-6; no firm D call. Germline-derived CDR1 and CDR2 are LNHDA and SQIVND (reference sequence). V lost 4 bases and J lost 5, with 9 bases in between. The CDR3 length is 14 residues. The CDR3 spells CASSTGIDNSPLHF. In DNA, the CDR3 is TGTGCCAGTAGTACGGGAATTGATAATTCACCCCTCCACTTT.